This T cell receptor (beta chain) was obtained from a study of T cell responses to AZD1222 COVID-19 vaccine. Findings and caveats of the study: Spike-specific TCR breadth and depth went up after people got two AZD1222 doses. A mostly white British donor set with more females was recruited, and clonal diversity was possibly underestimated. Nearly half of spike-specific TCRs reportedly target variant regions that are unmutated in the B.1.351 and B.1.1.7 variants.

The CDR3 length is 13 residues. Germline CDR1 and CDR2: SGHRS and YFSETQ. Assay used: immunoSEQ multiplex PCR; TCRdb lists only in-frame clones, some missing. The sample gives 130,000 to 150,000 clones, approximately 90% of which show up once; less than 3.5% is in the top ten. A note on this clone: Its target is unknown. A read error may produce the germline difference seen at one junction end.

The chain combines TRBV5-1 with TRBJ2-1, with 10 bases fitting TRBD2. Sequenced here: peripheral blood, sampled on day 0 of MenACWY control vaccination. The origin of this receptor is an adult in good health. CDR3 region: CASSPSSGSFIVF. CDR3 coding DNA: TGCGCCAGCAGCCCTTCTAGCGGGAGCTTCATAGTCTTC.